The following is a TCR beta chain sequence with its context. The antigen remains undetermined. TCRdb keeps only in-frame clones here, not all; method: immunoSEQ multiplex PCR. In the table there are about 600,000 clones, about 96% of which are singletons. The data belong to a study of shared clonotypes between healthy human individuals. Overall study context: CD4 naive and memory got three plates each, CD8 naive two, CD8 memory one. Study observations and caveats: In general, naive subsets displayed greater estimated richness than memory subsets did.

With 1 base removed from V and 0 bases from J, the gap between germline ends came to 19 bases. The CDR3 loop spans 19 amino acids. CDR1 and CDR2 (germline): KGHSH, LQKENI. V usage is TRBV18 and J usage is TRBJ1-3; weak D call: TRBD1 (5 bases). Sequenced material: naive CD4+ T cells sorted from blood. The subset is: CD45RA+ positively selected. The receptor was isolated from a woman younger than 45 in good health. The CDR3 sequence is CASSPRTMGFGSSGNTIYF. The DNA of the CDR3 is TGTGCCAGCTCACCACGGACAATGGGGTTTGGGAGCTCTGGAAACACCATATATTTT.